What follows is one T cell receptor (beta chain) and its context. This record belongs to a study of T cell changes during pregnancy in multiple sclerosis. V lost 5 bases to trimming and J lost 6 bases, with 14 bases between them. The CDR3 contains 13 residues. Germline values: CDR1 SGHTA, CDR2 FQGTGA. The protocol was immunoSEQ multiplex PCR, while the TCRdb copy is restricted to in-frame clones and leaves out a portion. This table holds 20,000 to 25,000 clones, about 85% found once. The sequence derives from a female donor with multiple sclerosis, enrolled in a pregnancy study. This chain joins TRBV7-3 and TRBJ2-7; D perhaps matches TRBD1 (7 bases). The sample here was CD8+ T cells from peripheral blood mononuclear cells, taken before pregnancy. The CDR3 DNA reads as TGTGCCAGCAGCCAGGGGGGAGAGGGCGAGCAGTACTTC. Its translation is CASSQGGEGEQYF.